A single T cell receptor beta chain is shown here with its context. V was clipped by 5 bases and J by 4 bases, with 12 bases between them. This CDR3 comprises 14 residues. CDR1 LNHDA and CDR2 SQIVND come from the germline V gene (reference sequence). The record originates from a study of blood T cell repertoires in COVID-19. On the study more broadly: Italy, Spain and the United States were the sources of the convalescent and acute COVID-19 samples. Nucleic acid was either cDNA or gDNA, and it came from T cells, B-cell-depleted T cells, or PBMCs.

Original processing methods: The assay estimated nucleated cells by amplifying reference gene primers. Data came from immunoSEQ multiplex PCR; TCRdb stores just in-frame clones and leaves some out. That table furnishes V, J and clone size, whereas the DNA furnished D and trimming. The table lists about 300,000 clones, more than 75% of them singletons. Specimen: peripheral blood. The chain joins TRBV19 to TRBJ2-1; perhaps TRBD1 as D (5 bases). The sequence was collected from a woman in her forties or fifties with acute or convalescent COVID-19. The chain's CDR3 is CASSPRTFYNEQFF. The CDR3, as DNA: TGTGCCAGTAGTCCCAGGACATTTTACAATGAGCAGTTCTTC. The variable domain in full, with the rest retrieved from reference TRBV19 and TRBJ2-1, is DGGITQSPKYLFRKEGQNVTLSCEQNLNHDAMYWYRQDPGQGLRLIYYSQIVNDFQKGDIAEGYSVSREKKESFPLTVTSAQKNPTAFYLCASSPRTFYNEQFFGPGTRLTVL.